This T cell receptor (beta chain) was retrieved from a study of cytomegalovirus exposure and HLA in healthy donors. The PCR made use of 60 Vbeta and 13 Jbeta primers. The repertoire was sequenced with immunoSEQ multiplex PCR; TCRdb's copy has only in-frame clones and lacks some. The sample holds about 120,000 clones; about four fifths are singletons and the top ten take approximately 2.2%. Trimming at V came to 2 bases and at J to 4 bases, leaving 6 bases not matched to a gene. This CDR3 is built from 17 residues. Germline V gene sequence: CDR1 MGHRA, CDR2 YSYEKL. This receptor was obtained from a woman between 35 and 50 years old in good health and CMV-seronegative. Material for sequencing was PBMCs. The chain links TRBV4-1 to TRBJ1-3; 12 bases are a match to TRBD1. CDR3 nucleotides: TGCGCCAGCAGCCAACGTGGGACAGGGGGCGAGGGAAACACCATATATTTT. Translation gives CASSQRGTGGEGNTIYF.